The next 15 T cell receptor beta chains were all read from a single sample in a study of shared clonotypes between healthy human individuals. Positive CCR7 selection of CD45RO-negative cells yielded the naive CD8 cells, and terminally differentiated effector memory CD45RA+ cells were excluded. Here immunoSEQ multiplex PCR was the method, and the copy in TCRdb shows in-frame clones only, minus some. The table lists fewer than 850,000 clones, roughly 96% of them singletons. Sample: naive CD8+ T cells sorted from blood. Receptors originate from a man younger than 40 in good health.

The chain uses TRBV4-3 and TRBJ2-1, with D unclear. This CDR3 region has 13 residues. Germline V lookup: CDR1 LGHNA, CDR2 YSLEER. Trimming stripped 4 bases from V and 0 bases from J, with 4 bases between. Here the CDR3 reads CASSPYSYNEQFF. The CDR3, as DNA: TGCGCCAGCAGCCCGTACTCCTACAATGAGCAGTTCTTC.

The gene calls are TRBV15 and TRBJ1-4; D gene ambiguous. This CDR3 region has 11 residues. V was trimmed by 5 bases and J by 13 bases, leaving 11 bases between them. Germline V gene data show CDR1 as LNHNV and CDR2 as YYDKDF (reference sequence). The CDR3 DNA sequence: TGTGCCACCAGCGGGAAGACGGGACTGTTTTTT. Translated: CATSGKTGLFF. The variable domain in full, completed from reference TRBV15 and TRBJ1-4, reads DAMVIQNPRYQVTQFGKPVTLSCSQTLNHNVMYWYQQKSSQAPKLLFHYYDKDFNNEADTPDNFQSRRPNTSFCFLDIRSPGLGDTAMYLCATSGKTGLFFGSGTQLSVL.

The gene calls are TRBV5-6 and TRBJ2-1; 8 nucleotides agree with TRBD2. Germline lookup yields CDR1 SGHDT and CDR2 YYEEEE. This CDR3 is built from 15 residues. V gave up 4 bases and J gave up 7 bases; unmatched junction bases: 10. CDR3: CASSGGSGGENEQFF. The DNA of the CDR3 is TGTGCCAGCAGCGGAGGTTCGGGAGGGGAGAATGAGCAGTTCTTC.

This clone appeared once. V gene TRBV2 combines with J gene TRBJ2-7; 9 bases are shared with TRBD2. CDR1 SNHLY and CDR2 FYNNEI come from the germline V gene. Trimming at V came to 11 bases and at J to 0 bases, leaving 5 bases not matched to a gene. This CDR3 region has 13 residues. The CDR3 nucleotides read TGTGCCCGAAGCGGGGGGAGCTCCTACGAGCAGTACTTC. It specifies CARSGGSSYEQYF.

The chain employs TRBV4-1 and TRBJ2-1; TRBD1 might be the D (6 bases). V lost 4 bases and J lost 8, with 9 bases in between. Germline loops: CDR1 MGHRA, CDR2 YSYEKL. This CDR3 comprises 12 residues. The CDR3 reads CASSLDRDEQFF. CDR3 DNA: TGCGCCAGCAGCCTGGACAGAGATGAGCAGTTCTTC.

V is TRBV11-2 and J is TRBJ2-7, with D uncertain. Per germline, CDR1 SGHAT and CDR2 FQNNGV. With 8 bases removed from V and 4 bases from J, the gap between germline ends came to 9 bases. The CDR3 covers 11 residues. CDR3 protein: CASQNQYEQYF. In DNA, the CDR3 is TGTGCCAGCCAAAACCAATACGAGCAGTACTTC. The complete variable domain, with remaining parts taken from reference TRBV11-2 and TRBJ2-7, reads EAGVAQSPRYKIIEKRQSVAFWCNPISGHATLYWYQQILGQGPKLLIQFQNNGVVDDSQLPKDRFSAERLKGVDSTLKIQPAKLEDSAVYLCASQNQYEQYFGPGTRLTVT.

The chain couples TRBV18 to TRBJ1-4, with no clear D. Germline values: CDR1 KGHSH, CDR2 LQKENI. Trimming shortened V by 2 bases and J by 7 bases, and 2 bases separated the two germline ends. The CDR3 loop spans 11 amino acids. CDR3 sequence: CASSPAEKLFF. DNA of the CDR3: TGTGCCAGCTCACCAGCTGAAAAACTGTTTTTT.

The chain links TRBV4-2 to TRBJ2-3; D perhaps matches TRBD2 (5 bases). Looked up from germline, CDR1 is LGHNA and CDR2 is YNFKEQ. CDR3 length: 16 amino acids. The V and J ends lost 0 bases and 2 bases respectively, with 12 bases between them. CDR3 region: CASSQERLAVTDTQYF. The CDR3 bases are TGTGCCAGCAGCCAAGAGAGGCTAGCCGTCACAGATACGCAGTATTTT.

V gene TRBV27 combines with J gene TRBJ2-3; TRBD1 agrees at 7 bases. CDR1 and CDR2 from the germline V gene are MNHEY and SMNVEV (reference sequence). The junction had 3 bases not matched to a gene; V was cut back by 3 bases and J by 0 bases. This CDR3 has 15 residues. This CDR3 reads CASSFSRGSTDTQYF. For the CDR3, the DNA is TGTGCCAGCAGTTTTAGCAGGGGGAGCACAGATACGCAGTATTTT.

V and J are TRBV6-1 and TRBJ2-1, with a tentative D call TRBD2 (6 bases). Trimming removed 1 base at V and 2 bases at J, with 9 bases between. This CDR3 spans 15 amino acids. CDR1 and CDR2 from the germline V gene are MNHNS and SASEGT. In nucleotides, the CDR3 is TGTGCCAGCAGTGAAGGGCGGGGTCCCTACAATGAGCAGTTCTTC. Protein sequence: CASSEGRGPYNEQFF.

This sequence joins TRBV7-3 and TRBJ2-1; possibly TRBD2 for D (6 bases). This CDR3 has 16 residues. Trimming stripped 2 bases from V and 6 bases from J, with 17 bases between. CDR1 is SGHTA, CDR2 FQGTGA, per germline. CDR3 amino acids: CASSLLGSGSGNEQFF. Here the CDR3 DNA reads TGTGCCAGCAGCTTACTCGGGAGCGGATCGGGCAATGAGCAGTTCTTC.

The V and J genes are TRBV6-5 and TRBJ2-7; 7 bases line up with TRBD1. CDR3 size: 16 residues. The V gene's germline CDR1 is MNHEY and CDR2 SVGAGI. Trimming cost V 2 bases and J 2 bases; bases outside gene matches: 9. This CDR3 is CASSYGTVISAYEQYF. The CDR3 DNA reads TGTGCCAGCAGTTACGGGACAGTGATATCAGCCTACGAGCAGTACTTC.

This clone was picked up one time. The chain recombines TRBV10-2 with TRBJ2-1; D may match TRBD1 or TRBD2 (5 bases each). The germline CDR1 and CDR2 sequences are WSHSY and SAAADI. The CDR3 runs to 16 residues. V was shortened by 6 bases and J by 2 bases, with 17 bases between the two germline ends. CDR3 sequence (DNA): TGCGCCAGCAGGACCCTACGGGGCTGGACCTACAATGAGCAGTTCTTC. Protein: CASRTLRGWTYNEQFF.

The chain is built from TRBV4-1 and TRBJ1-5, with a tentative D call TRBD1 (6 bases). V was cut by 5 bases and J by 7 bases, with 15 bases left in between. Germline loops: CDR1 MGHRA, CDR2 YSYEKL. The CDR3 covers 14 residues. The CDR3 region has the DNA TGCGCCAGCAGCTCTTCTGCTGGGGGCCAGCCCCAGCATTTT. Protein product: CASSSSAGGQPQHF.

The chain carries TRBV9 and TRBJ1-2; D uncertain. Germline assignment: CDR1 SGDLS and CDR2 YYNGEE. The V gene lost 10 bases and the J gene lost 0 bases, with 22 bases spanning the gap. The CDR3 has 16 residues. Written as DNA, the CDR3 is TGTGCCTGGTGTCGTTCAGTTGATATCACTAACTATGGCTACACCTTC. Its translation is CAWCRSVDITNYGYTF.